This T cell receptor beta chain was sequenced in a study of blood T cell repertoires in COVID-19. On the study more broadly: Donors in the United States, Italy and Spain gave samples during acute or convalescent COVID-19. T cells, B-cell-depleted T cells, or PBMCs provided the cDNA or gDNA that served as material.

The trim removed 1 base at V and 0 bases at J, leaving 11 bases unmatched. The CDR3 runs to 20 residues. CDR1 is LGHNA and CDR2 is YNFKEQ in the germline V gene. Original processing notes: Counts of nucleated cells, estimated from reference gene primer amplification, were obtained. TCRdb keeps only in-frame clones here, not all; method: immunoSEQ multiplex PCR. D and trimming were read from the DNA, whereas the V and J calls and clone size are those reported in that table. The data contain roughly 100,000 clones, approximately 77% of them singletons. The sequencing input was peripheral blood. This TCR came from a woman over 75 with acute or convalescent COVID-19. The gene calls are TRBV4-2 and TRBJ2-6; TRBD1 matches 8 bases. Here the CDR3 DNA reads TGTGCCAGCAGCCAAGTAGGGGATACAGGGGGGAGCTCTGGGGCCAACGTCCTGACTTTC. This sequence encodes CASSQVGDTGGSSGANVLTF.